A selection of T cell receptor beta chains follows, all from one sample in a study of T cell responses to AZD1222 COVID-19 vaccine. The repertoire was sequenced with immunoSEQ multiplex PCR; TCRdb's copy has only in-frame clones and lacks some. The data hold about 140,000 clones, with over 85% observed a single time. Sequencing was performed on peripheral blood, taken on day 0 of AZD1222 vaccination. Source of these receptors: an adult in good health. Each CDR3 is given with its conserved first and last residue. D genes are given only for firm matches. Size tells how often a clone was seen (once, few, many) or the class of an expanded clone, and some rows leave it out.

v_call: TRBV27
j_call: TRBJ1-4
clone_size: .
d_call: .
cdr3_aa: CASSFAPGRNEKLFF
cdr3_nt: TGTGCCAGCAGTTTTGCGCCTGGTCGGAATGAAAAACTGTTTTTT

v_call: TRBV19
j_call: TRBJ1-5
clone_size: .
d_call: TRBD1
cdr3_aa: CATTDRALNQPQHF
cdr3_nt: TGTGCCACCACGGACAGGGCCCTCAATCAGCCCCAGCATTTT

v_call: TRBV5-5
j_call: TRBJ1-5
clone_size: .
d_call: .
cdr3_aa: CASSYDIDYTPQHF
cdr3_nt: TGTGCCAGCAGCTATGACATCGACTATACGCCCCAGCATTTT

v_call: TRBV24-1
j_call: TRBJ1-1
clone_size: .
d_call: TRBD1
cdr3_aa: CATSGPGQGGLTEAFF
cdr3_nt: TGTGCCACCAGTGGTCCGGGACAGGGCGGGTTGACTGAAGCTTTCTTT

v_call: TRBV29-1
j_call: TRBJ1-1
clone_size: .
d_call: .
cdr3_aa: CSVGGGPTEAFF
cdr3_nt: TGCAGCGTTGGGGGGGGACCCACTGAAGCTTTCTTT

v_call: TRBV5-1
j_call: TRBJ2-3
clone_size: .
d_call: TRBD2
cdr3_aa: CASSLVASGSTDTQYF
cdr3_nt: TGCGCCAGCAGCTTGGTAGCTAGCGGGAGCACAGATACGCAGTATTTT

v_call: TRBV6-2/TRBV6-3
j_call: TRBJ1-5
clone_size: .
d_call: .
cdr3_aa: CASSLVAQPQHF
cdr3_nt: TGTGCCAGCAGTCTGGTTGCGCAGCCCCAGCATTTT

v_call: TRBV5-1
j_call: TRBJ2-2
clone_size: .
d_call: .
cdr3_aa: CASSLSGRVTGELFF
cdr3_nt: TGCGCCAGCAGCTTGAGCGGCCGCGTAACCGGGGAGCTGTTTTTT

v_call: TRBV7-8
j_call: TRBJ1-3
clone_size: once
d_call: TRBD1
cdr3_aa: CASSIYGQGAKGNTIYF
cdr3_nt: TGTGCCAGCAGCATATACGGACAGGGGGCGAAAGGAAACACCATATATTTT

v_call: TRBV6-6
j_call: TRBJ2-1
clone_size: .
d_call: TRBD2
cdr3_aa: CASSPDNGGRAFGEQFF
cdr3_nt: TGTGCCAGCAGTCCCGATAATGGCGGGAGGGCTTTCGGTGAGCAGTTCTTC

v_call: TRBV6-7
j_call: TRBJ1-2
clone_size: .
d_call: TRBD1
cdr3_aa: CASSYSGTGERNGYTF
cdr3_nt: TGTGCCAGCAGTTACTCGGGGACAGGGGAGAGAAATGGCTACACCTTC

v_call: TRBV5-6
j_call: TRBJ1-4
clone_size: .
d_call: .
cdr3_aa: CASSAQGVFEKLFF
cdr3_nt: TGTGCCAGCAGCGCACAGGGAGTGTTTGAAAAACTGTTTTTT

v_call: TRBV9
j_call: TRBJ1-1
clone_size: .
d_call: .
cdr3_aa: CASSASGGYEAFF
cdr3_nt: TGTGCCAGCAGCGCCAGCGGGGGGTACGAAGCTTTCTTT

v_call: TRBV7-9
j_call: TRBJ1-5
clone_size: .
d_call: .
cdr3_aa: CASSDQTASNQPQHF
cdr3_nt: TGTGCCAGCAGCGATCAGACGGCTAGCAATCAGCCCCAGCATTTT

v_call: TRBV29-1
j_call: TRBJ1-2
clone_size: .
d_call: TRBD1
cdr3_aa: CSVADRGRAYGYTF
cdr3_nt: TGCAGCGTCGCGGACAGGGGGCGCGCCTATGGCTACACCTTC

v_call: TRBV5-6
j_call: TRBJ2-7
clone_size: .
d_call: .
cdr3_aa: CASSLDGYEQYF
cdr3_nt: TGTGCCAGCAGCTTGGACGGCTACGAGCAGTACTTC

v_call: TRBV7-9
j_call: TRBJ2-7
clone_size: .
d_call: TRBD1
cdr3_aa: CASSGTGARSYEQYF
cdr3_nt: TGTGCCAGCAGCGGCACAGGGGCACGCTCCTACGAGCAGTACTTC

v_call: TRBV5-5
j_call: TRBJ1-4
clone_size: .
d_call: .
cdr3_aa: CASSLALNSPGVAELFF
cdr3_nt: TGTGCCAGCAGCTTGGCCCTGAACAGTCCGGGGGTGGCTGAACTGTTTTTT